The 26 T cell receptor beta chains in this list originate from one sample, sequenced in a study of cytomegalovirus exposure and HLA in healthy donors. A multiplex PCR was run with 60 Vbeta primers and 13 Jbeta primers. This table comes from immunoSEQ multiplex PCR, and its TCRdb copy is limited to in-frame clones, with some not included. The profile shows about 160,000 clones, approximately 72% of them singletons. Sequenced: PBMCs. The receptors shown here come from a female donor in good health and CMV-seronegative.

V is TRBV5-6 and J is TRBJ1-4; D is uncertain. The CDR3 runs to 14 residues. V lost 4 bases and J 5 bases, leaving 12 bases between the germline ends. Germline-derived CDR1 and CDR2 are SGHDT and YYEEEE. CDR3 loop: CASSSSQINEKLFF. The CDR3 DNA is TGTGCCAGCAGCAGTAGCCAGATAAATGAAAAACTGTTTTTT. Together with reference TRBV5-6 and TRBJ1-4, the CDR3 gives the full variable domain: DAGVTQSPTHLIKTRGQQVTLRCSPKSGHDTVSWYQQALGQGPQFIFQYYEEEERQRGNFPDRFSGHQFPNYSSELNVNALLLGDSALYLCASSSSQINEKLFFGSGTQLSVL.

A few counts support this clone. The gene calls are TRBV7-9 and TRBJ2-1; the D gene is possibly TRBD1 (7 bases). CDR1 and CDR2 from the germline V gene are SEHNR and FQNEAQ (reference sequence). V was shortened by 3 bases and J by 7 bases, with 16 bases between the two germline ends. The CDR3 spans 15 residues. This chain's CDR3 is CASSFRGAPGNEQFF. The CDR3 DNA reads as TGTGCCAGCAGCTTCAGGGGGGCTCCAGGAAATGAGCAGTTCTTC.

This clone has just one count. In DNA, the CDR3 is TGTGCCAGCAGCCTGTTGGCGGGGGGCGCGAGGGGTGGCTACACCTTC. Residues: CASSLLAGGARGGYTF. V usage is TRBV5-6 and J usage is TRBJ1-2; TRBD1 might be the D (6 bases). Per the germline V gene, CDR1 is SGHDT and CDR2 is YYEEEE. V dropped 4 bases and J dropped 7 bases, with 23 bases sitting between them. The CDR3 spans 16 residues.

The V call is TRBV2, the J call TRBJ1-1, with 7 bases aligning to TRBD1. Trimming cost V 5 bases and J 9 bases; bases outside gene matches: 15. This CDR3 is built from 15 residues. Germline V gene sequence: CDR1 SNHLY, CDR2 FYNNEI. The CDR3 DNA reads TGTGCCAGCAGTCCTACCAGACAGGGAACAGCTCAAGCTTTCTTT. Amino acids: CASSPTRQGTAQAFF.

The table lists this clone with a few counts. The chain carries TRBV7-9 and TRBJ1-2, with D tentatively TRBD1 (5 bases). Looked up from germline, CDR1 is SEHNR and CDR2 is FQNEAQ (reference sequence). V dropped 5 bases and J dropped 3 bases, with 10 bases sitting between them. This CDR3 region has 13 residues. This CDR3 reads CASSAGSYYGYTF. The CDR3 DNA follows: TGTGCCAGCAGCGCAGGGTCCTACTATGGCTACACCTTC.

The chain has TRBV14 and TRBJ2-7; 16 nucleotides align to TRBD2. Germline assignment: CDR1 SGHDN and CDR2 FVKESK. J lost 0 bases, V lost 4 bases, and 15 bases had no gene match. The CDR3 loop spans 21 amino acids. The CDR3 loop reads CASSLISGTSGRAKSSYEQYF. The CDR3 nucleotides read TGTGCCAGCAGCCTGATCTCCGGGACTAGCGGGAGGGCCAAAAGCTCCTACGAGCAGTACTTC.

The chain's CDR3 is CASSQAPTSVTYEQYF. The CDR3 DNA reads as TGTGCCAGCAGCCAAGCCCCGACTAGCGTGACCTACGAGCAGTACTTC. The rearrangement uses TRBV4-2 and TRBJ2-5, with 8 bases that match TRBD2. Matching the DNA end better, TRBJ2-7 makes the J call doubtful. From germline, CDR1 is LGHNA and CDR2 YNFKEQ. This CDR3 region has 16 residues.

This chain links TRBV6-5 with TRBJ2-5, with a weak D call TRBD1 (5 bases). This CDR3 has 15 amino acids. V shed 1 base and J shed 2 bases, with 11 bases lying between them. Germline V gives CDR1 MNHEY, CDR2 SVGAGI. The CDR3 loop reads CASSYLDSRQETQYF. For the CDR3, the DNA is TGTGCCAGCAGTTACTTAGACAGTAGGCAAGAGACCCAGTACTTC.

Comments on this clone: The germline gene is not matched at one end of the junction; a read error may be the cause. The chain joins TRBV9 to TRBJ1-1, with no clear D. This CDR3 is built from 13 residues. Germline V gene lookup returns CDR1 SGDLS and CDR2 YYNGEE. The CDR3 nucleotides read TGTGCCAGCAGCGTAGCAGACAACACCGAAGCTTTCTTT. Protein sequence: CASSVADNTEAFF.

The CDR3 sequence: CASSEVADNSPLHF. The CDR3 DNA is TGTGCCAGCAGTGAAGTGGCGGATAATTCACCCCTCCACTTT. This chain links TRBV2 with TRBJ1-6; D not resolved. The V gene's germline CDR1 is SNHLY and CDR2 FYNNEI. V was cut by 1 base and J by 5 bases, with 6 bases left in between. The CDR3 has 14 residues.

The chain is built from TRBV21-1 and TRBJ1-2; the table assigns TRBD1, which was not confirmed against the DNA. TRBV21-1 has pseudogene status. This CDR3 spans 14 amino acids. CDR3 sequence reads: CASSKDAGDYGYTF. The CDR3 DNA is TGTGCCAGCAGCAAAGATGCAGGGGACTATGGCTACACCTTC.

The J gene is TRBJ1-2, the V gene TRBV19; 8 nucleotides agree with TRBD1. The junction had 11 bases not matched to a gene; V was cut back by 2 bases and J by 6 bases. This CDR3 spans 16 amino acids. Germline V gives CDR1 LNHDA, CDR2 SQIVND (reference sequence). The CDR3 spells CASSIQGAPVRNGYTF. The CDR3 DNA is TGTGCCAGTAGTATACAGGGGGCCCCCGTCCGGAATGGCTACACCTTC.

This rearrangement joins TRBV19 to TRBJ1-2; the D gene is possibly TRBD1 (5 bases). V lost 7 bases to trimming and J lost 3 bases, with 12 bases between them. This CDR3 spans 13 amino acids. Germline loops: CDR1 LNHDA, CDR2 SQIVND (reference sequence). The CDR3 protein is CASTPLGDYGYTF. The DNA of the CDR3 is TGTGCCAGTACACCCCTAGGGGACTATGGCTACACCTTC. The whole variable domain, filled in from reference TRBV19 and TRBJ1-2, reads DGGITQSPKYLFRKEGQNVTLSCEQNLNHDAMYWYRQDPGQGLRLIYYSQIVNDFQKGDIAEGYSVSREKKESFPLTVTSAQKNPTAFYLCASTPLGDYGYTFGSGTRLTVV.

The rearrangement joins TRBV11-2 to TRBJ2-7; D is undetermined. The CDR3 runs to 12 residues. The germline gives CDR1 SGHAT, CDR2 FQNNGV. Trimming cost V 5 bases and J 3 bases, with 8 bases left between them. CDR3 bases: TGTGCCAGCAGCCGTAGTCACTACGAGCAGTACTTC. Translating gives CASSRSHYEQYF.

CDR3 nucleotide sequence: TGTGCCAGTGCGACCTCAGGACGGGAAAGCACAGATACGCAGTATTTT. This sequence encodes CASATSGRESTDTQYF. The genes are TRBV19 and TRBJ2-3; D might be TRBD2 (5 bases). CDR1 is LNHDA and CDR2 is SQIVND in the germline V gene (reference sequence). Trimming took 8 bases from V and 0 from J, leaving 18 bases between them. The length of the CDR3 is 16 residues.

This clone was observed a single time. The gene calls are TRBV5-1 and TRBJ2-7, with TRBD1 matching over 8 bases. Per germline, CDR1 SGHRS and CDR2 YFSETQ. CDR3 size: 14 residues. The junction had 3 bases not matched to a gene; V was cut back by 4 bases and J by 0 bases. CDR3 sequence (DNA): TGCGCCAGCAGCGGGACAGGTAACTCCTACGAGCAGTACTTC. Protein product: CASSGTGNSYEQYF.

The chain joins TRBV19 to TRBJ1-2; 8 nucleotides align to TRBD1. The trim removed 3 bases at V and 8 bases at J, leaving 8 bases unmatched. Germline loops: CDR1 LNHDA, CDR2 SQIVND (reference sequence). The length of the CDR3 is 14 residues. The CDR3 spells CASSMARGRDGYTF. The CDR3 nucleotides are TGTGCCAGTAGTATGGCCAGGGGGCGGGACGGCTACACCTTC.

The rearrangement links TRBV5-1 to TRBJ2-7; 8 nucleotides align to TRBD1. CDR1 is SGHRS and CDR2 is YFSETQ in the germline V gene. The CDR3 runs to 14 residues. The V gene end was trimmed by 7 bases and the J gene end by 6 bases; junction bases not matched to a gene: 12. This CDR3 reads CASGGQGPFGEQYF. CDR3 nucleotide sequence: TGCGCCAGCGGCGGACAGGGCCCTTTCGGCGAGCAGTACTTC.

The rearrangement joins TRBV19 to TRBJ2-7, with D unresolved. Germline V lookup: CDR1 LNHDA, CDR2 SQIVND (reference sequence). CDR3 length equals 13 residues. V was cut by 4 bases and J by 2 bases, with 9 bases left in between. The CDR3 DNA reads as TGTGCCAGTAGTACCCTAAATACCTACGAGCAGTACTTC. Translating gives CASSTLNTYEQYF.

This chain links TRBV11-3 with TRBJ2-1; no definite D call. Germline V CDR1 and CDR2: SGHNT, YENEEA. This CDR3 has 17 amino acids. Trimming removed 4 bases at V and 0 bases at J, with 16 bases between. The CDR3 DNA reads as TGTGCCAGCAGCTCCTCCGGGTCCTCGGGCTCCTACAATGAGCAGTTCTTC. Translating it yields CASSSSGSSGSYNEQFF.

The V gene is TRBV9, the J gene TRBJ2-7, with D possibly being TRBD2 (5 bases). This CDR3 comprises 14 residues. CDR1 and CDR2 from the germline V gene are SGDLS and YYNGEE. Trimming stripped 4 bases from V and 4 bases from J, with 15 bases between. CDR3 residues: CASSPEERVYEQYF. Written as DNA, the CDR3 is TGTGCCAGCAGCCCGGAGGAACGGGTTTACGAGCAGTACTTC.

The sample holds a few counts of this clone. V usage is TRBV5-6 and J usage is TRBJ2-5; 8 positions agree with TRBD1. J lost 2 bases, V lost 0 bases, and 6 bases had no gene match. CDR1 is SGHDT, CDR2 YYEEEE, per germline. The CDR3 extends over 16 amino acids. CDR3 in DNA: TGTGCCAGCAGCTTGGTAGACAGGGGTAAGCAAGAGACCCAGTACTTC. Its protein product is CASSLVDRGKQETQYF. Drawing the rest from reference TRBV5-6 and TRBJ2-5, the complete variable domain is DAGVTQSPTHLIKTRGQQVTLRCSPKSGHDTVSWYQQALGQGPQFIFQYYEEEERQRGNFPDRFSGHQFPNYSSELNVNALLLGDSALYLCASSLVDRGKQETQYFGPGTRLLVL.

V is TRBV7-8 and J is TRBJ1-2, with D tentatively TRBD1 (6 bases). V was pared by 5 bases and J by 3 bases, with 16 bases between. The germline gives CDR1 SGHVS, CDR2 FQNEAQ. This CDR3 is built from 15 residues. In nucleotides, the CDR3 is TGTGCCAGCAGCCTCCGGGACACGGGGTACTATGGCTACACCTTC. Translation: CASSLRDTGYYGYTF.

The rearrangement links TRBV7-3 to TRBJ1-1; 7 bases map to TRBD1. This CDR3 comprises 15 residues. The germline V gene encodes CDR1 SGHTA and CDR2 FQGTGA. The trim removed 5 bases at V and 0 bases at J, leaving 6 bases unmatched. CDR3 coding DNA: TGTGCCAGCAGCCTCGCCGGGACAGTGAACACTGAAGCTTTCTTT. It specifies CASSLAGTVNTEAFF.

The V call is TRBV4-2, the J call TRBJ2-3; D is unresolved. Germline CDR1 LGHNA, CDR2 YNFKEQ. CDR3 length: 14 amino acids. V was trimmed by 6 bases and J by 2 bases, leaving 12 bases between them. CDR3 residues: CASSLVSPTDTQYF. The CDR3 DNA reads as TGTGCCAGCAGTCTAGTTTCCCCCACAGATACGCAGTATTTT.

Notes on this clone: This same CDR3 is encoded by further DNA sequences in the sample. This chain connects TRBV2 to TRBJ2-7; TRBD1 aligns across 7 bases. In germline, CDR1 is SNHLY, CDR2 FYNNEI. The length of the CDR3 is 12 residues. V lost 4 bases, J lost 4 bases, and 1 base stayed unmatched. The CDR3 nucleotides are TGTGCCAGCAGTGGGGACAGTTACGAGCAGTACTTC. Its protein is CASSGDSYEQYF. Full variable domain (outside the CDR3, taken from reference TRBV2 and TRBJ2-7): EPEVTQTPSHQVTQMGQEVILRCVPISNHLYFYWYRQILGQKVEFLVSFYNNEISEKSEIFDDQFSVERPDGSNFTLKIRSTKLEDSAMYFCASSGDSYEQYFGPGTRLTVT.